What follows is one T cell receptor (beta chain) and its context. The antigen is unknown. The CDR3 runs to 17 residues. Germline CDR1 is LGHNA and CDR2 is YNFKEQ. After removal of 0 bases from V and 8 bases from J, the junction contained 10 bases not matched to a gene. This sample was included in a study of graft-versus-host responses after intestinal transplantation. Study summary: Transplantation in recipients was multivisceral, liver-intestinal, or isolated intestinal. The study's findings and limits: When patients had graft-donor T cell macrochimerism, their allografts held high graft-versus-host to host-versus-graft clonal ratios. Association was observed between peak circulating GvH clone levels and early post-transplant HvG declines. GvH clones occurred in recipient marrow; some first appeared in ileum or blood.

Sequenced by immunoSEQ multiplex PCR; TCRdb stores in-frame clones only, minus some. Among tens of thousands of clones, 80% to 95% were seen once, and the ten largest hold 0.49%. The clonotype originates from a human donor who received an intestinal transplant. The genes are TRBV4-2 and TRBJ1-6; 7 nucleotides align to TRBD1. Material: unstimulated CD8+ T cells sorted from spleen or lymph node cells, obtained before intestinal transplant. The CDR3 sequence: CASSQESDRVSDSPLHF. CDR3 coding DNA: TGTGCCAGCAGCCAAGAAAGTGACAGGGTCAGCGATTCACCCCTCCACTTT.